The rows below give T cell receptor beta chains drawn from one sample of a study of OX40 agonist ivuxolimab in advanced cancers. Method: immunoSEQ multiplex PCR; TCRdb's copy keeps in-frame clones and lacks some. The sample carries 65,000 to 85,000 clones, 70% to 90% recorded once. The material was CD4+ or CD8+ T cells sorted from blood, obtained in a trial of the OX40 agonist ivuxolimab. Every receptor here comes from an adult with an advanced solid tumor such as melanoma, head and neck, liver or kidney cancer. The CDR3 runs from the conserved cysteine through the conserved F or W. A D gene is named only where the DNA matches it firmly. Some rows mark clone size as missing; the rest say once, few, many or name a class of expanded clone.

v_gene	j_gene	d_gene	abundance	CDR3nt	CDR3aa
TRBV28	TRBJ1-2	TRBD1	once	TGTGCCAGCAGTTTACCGGGACAGGCTTACTATGGCTACACCTTC	CASSLPGQAYYGYTF
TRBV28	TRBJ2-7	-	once	TGTGCCAGCAGTTTATATGAGGTAGGCTACGAGCAGTACTTC	CASSLYEVGYEQYF
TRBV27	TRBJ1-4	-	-	TGTGCCAGCAGTTTATCGGGAAATAATGAAAAACTGTTTTTT	CASSLSGNNEKLFF
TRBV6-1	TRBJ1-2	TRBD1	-	TGTGCCAGCGAGCAGGGGGCGTCCCCCTATGGCTACACCTTC	CASEQGASPYGYTF
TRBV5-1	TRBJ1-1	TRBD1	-	TGCGCCAGCACGGAACAGGGGGCCTCCCCTAACACTGAAGCTTTCTTT	CASTEQGASPNTEAFF
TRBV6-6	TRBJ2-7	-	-	TGTGCCAGCAGTACGGGACATCACGAGCAGTACTTC	CASSTGHHEQYF
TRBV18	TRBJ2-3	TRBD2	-	TGTGCCAGCTCACCAGGCGGGGGGGCCGCAGATACGCAGTATTTT	CASSPGGGAADTQYF
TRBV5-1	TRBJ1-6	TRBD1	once	TGCGCCAGCAGTGTTAGGACAGGGGGAGGTTCACCCCTCCACTTT	CASSVRTGGGSPLHF
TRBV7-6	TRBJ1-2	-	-	TGTGCCAGCAGCTTAGGGGGATGGGATGGCTACACCTTC	CASSLGGWDGYTF
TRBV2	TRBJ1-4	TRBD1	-	TGTGCCAGCAGTGGGACAGGGAAAAATGAAAAACTGTTTTTT	CASSGTGKNEKLFF
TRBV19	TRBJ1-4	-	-	TGTGCCAGTAGTGTCACCGCAACTAATGAAAAACTGTTTTTT	CASSVTATNEKLFF
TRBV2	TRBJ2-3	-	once	TGTGCCAGCAGTGTGGAGTCAGGGGCAGATACGCAGTATTTT	CASSVESGADTQYF
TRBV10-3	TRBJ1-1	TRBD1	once	TGTGCCACAAGAGGGACAGTTGAAGCTTTCTTT	CATRGTVEAFF
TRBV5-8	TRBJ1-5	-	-	TGTGCCAGCAACCTGCCTGGAAACGGTCCCCAGCATTTT	CASNLPGNGPQHF
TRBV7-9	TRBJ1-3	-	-	TGTGCCAGCAGCTTAGGGGTGGGAAACACCATATATTTT	CASSLGVGNTIYF
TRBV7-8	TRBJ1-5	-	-	TGTGCCAGCAGCTTTGCCGGGACCGCCGGCAATCAGCCCCAGCATTTT	CASSFAGTAGNQPQHF
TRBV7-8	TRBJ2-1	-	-	TGTGCCAGCAGCTTAGGGTCCGGGGCTGCCAGATACAATGAGCAGTTCTTC	CASSLGSGAARYNEQFF
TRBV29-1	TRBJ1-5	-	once	TGCAGCGTTGTTTATCCTCCCGGGGCCTCTAATCAGCCCCAGCATTTT	CSVVYPPGASNQPQHF
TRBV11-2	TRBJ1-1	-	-	TGTGCCAGCAGCTTGGGGGCAAACACTGAAGCTTTCTTT	CASSLGANTEAFF
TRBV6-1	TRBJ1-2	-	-	TGTGCCAGCAGTGCCCTGGGACAAGGTTTAGCTAACTATGGCTACACCTTC	CASSALGQGLANYGYTF
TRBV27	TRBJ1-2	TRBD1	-	TGTGCCAGCAGTACCACAGGGGTCGGCTACACCTTC	CASSTTGVGYTF
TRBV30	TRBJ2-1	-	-	TGTGCCTGGAGTCCCGATGTGGGGGTCGATGAGCAGTTCTTC	CAWSPDVGVDEQFF
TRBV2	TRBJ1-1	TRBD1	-	TGTGCCAGCAGACGCCAGGGGGATAGTACTGAAGCTTTCTTT	CASRRQGDSTEAFF
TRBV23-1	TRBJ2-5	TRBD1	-	TGCGCCAGCCAATTAGGACAGGGCCCGCGGGAGACCCAGTACTTC	CASQLGQGPRETQYF
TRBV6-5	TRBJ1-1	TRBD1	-	TGTGCCAGCAGTTACCTGACAGGGAAGTATGAAGCTTTCTTT	CASSYLTGKYEAFF
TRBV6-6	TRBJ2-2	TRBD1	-	TGTGCCAGCAGTTTTCGGACAGGGGGCCACGGGGAGCTGTTTTTT	CASSFRTGGHGELFF
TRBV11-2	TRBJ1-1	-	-	TGTGCCAGCAGCCCCCAAACAAACCGGGCTGAAGCTTTCTTT	CASSPQTNRAEAFF
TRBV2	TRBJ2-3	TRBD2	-	TGTGCCAGCAGGGAATGGACTAGCGGGGGAGGAAATACGCAGTATTTT	CASREWTSGGGNTQYF
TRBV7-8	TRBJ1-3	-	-	TGTGCCAGCAGCCCTTACAGGGTCCCTAGCTCTGGAAACACCATATATTTT	CASSPYRVPSSGNTIYF
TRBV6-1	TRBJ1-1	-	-	TGTGCCAGCAGGGCAAACACTGAAGCTTTCTTT	CASRANTEAFF
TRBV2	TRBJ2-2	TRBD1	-	TGTGCCAGCAGGCCCGGGACAGGGGTAACCGGGGAGCTGTTTTTT	CASRPGTGVTGELFF
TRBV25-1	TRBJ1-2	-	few	TGTGCCAGCAGTAGGGCCAGTGGCTACACCTTC	CASSRASGYTF
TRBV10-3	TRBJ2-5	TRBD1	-	TGTGCCATCGGATGGGACAGCCAAGAGACCCAGTACTTC	CAIGWDSQETQYF
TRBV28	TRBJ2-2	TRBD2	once	TGTGCCAGCAATTCGGGGGGGGCGAACACCGGGGAGCTGTTTTTT	CASNSGGANTGELFF
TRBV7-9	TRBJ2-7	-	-	TGTGCCAGCAGCTTAAACCAGTTCTCCTACGAGCAGTACTTC	CASSLNQFSYEQYF
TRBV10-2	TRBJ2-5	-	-	TGCGCCAGCAGTGACCCAGACTGGGAGACCCAGTACTTC	CASSDPDWETQYF
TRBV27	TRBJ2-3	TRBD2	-	TGTGCCAGCAGTTTGCAAGATAAAAAAACTAGCGGGGGGTTAGGGTATACGCAGTATTTT	CASSLQDKKTSGGLGYTQYF
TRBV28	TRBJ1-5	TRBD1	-	TGTGCCAGCACGACAGGGCACGTTCGGCCCCAGCATTTT	CASTTGHVRPQHF